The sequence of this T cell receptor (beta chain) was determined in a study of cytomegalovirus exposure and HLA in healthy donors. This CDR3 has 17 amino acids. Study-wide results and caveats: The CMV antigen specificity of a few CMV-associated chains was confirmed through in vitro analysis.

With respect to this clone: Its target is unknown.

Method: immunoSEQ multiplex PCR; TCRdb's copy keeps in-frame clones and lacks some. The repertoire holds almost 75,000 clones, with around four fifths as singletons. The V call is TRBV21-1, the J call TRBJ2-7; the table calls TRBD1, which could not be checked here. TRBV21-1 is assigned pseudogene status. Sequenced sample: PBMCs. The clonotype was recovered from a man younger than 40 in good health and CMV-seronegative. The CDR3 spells CASSRQGASTGAPEQYF. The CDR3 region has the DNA TGTGCCAGCAGTCGTCAGGGGGCCTCCACCGGGGCGCCCGAGCAGTACTTC.